A selection of T cell receptor beta chains follows, all from one sample in a study of STAT5B mutations in CD4+ large granular lymphocyte leukemia. The assay was immunoSEQ multiplex PCR, and TCRdb's table has in-frame clones only and misses some. Of 30,000 or so clones listed, approximately 79% are singletons. Sequenced sample: CD4+ T cells from blood buffy coats. These receptors all come from a human donor in good health. The CDR3 runs from the conserved cysteine through the conserved F or W. Each record gives: clone size, V gene, J gene, D gene, CDR3 protein, CDR3 DNA. A D gene is named only where the DNA matches it firmly. The size field is filled for only some rows; it gives once, few, many or a size class.

>.|TRBV27|TRBJ2-7|TRBD2
CASRLAGAPYEQYF
TGTGCCAGCAGACTAGCGGGAGCCCCTTACGAGCAGTACTTC
>.|TRBV5-1|TRBJ2-2|.
CASSLGQTNTGELFF
TGCGCCAGCAGCTTGGGACAGACGAACACCGGGGAGCTGTTTTTT
>.|TRBV5-1|TRBJ1-6|.
CASSLLDNNSPLHF
TGCGCCAGCAGCTTGTTGGATAATAATTCACCCCTCCACTTT
>.|TRBV5-1|TRBJ2-2|TRBD2
CASSLPSGTSTGELFF
TGCGCCAGCAGCTTGCCTTCCGGGACTAGCACCGGGGAGCTGTTTTTT
>.|TRBV6-1|TRBJ1-5|.
CASSRVSNQPQHF
TGTGCCAGCAGCCGGGTCTCAAATCAGCCCCAGCATTTT
>once|TRBV6-6|TRBJ2-3|TRBD1
CASRVTGDKADTQYF
TGTGCCAGCAGGGTGACAGGGGACAAAGCAGATACGCAGTATTTT
>.|TRBV27|TRBJ2-1|TRBD2
CASSFHLGTSKNEQFF
TGTGCCAGCAGTTTTCATCTAGGGACTAGTAAGAATGAGCAGTTCTTC
>.|TRBV11-3|TRBJ2-2|.
CASSLDQGNTGELFF
TGTGCCAGCAGCTTAGATCAGGGAAACACCGGGGAGCTGTTTTTT
>few|TRBV25-1|TRBJ1-2|TRBD1
CASSEYGTGFGGYTF
TGTGCCAGCAGTGAATACGGGACAGGATTTGGGGGCTACACCTTC
>few|TRBV25-1|TRBJ1-2|.
CASSEAGRYGYTF
TGTGCCAGCAGTGAGGCGGGACGATATGGCTACACCTTC
>few|TRBV9|TRBJ2-7|TRBD2
CASSPQGGTSGRFYEQYF
TGTGCCAGCAGCCCCCAGGGAGGGACTAGCGGGAGGTTCTACGAGCAGTACTTC
>once|TRBV27|TRBJ1-1|TRBD1
CASREQGRDEAFF
TGTGCCAGCAGGGAACAGGGGCGGGATGAAGCTTTCTTT
>.|TRBV4-2|TRBJ2-5|TRBD2
CASSQDKGSGGAGETQYF
TGTGCCAGCAGCCAAGATAAGGGTAGCGGGGGGGCGGGGGAGACCCAGTACTTC
>.|TRBV19|TRBJ2-5|.
CASRTQGHRWETQYF
TGTGCCAGCCGGACCCAGGGACACCGCTGGGAGACCCAGTACTTC
>.|TRBV29-1|TRBJ2-1|TRBD2
CSVEFRTSGGGAFF
TGCAGCGTTGAATTTCGTACTAGCGGGGGCGGGGCGTTCTTC
>.|TRBV7-2|TRBJ2-7|.
CASSSGGTRRREQYF
TGTGCCAGCAGCTCAGGGGGGACTAGGAGGCGCGAGCAGTACTTC
>.|TRBV7-8|TRBJ1-2|TRBD1
CASSAGQGAYGYTF
TGTGCCAGCAGCGCCGGACAGGGGGCGTATGGCTACACCTTC
>few|TRBV6-6|TRBJ1-6|TRBD1
CASKRDSSYSPLHF
TGTGCCAGCAAGAGGGACAGCAGTTATTCACCCCTCCACTTT
>.|TRBV6-5|TRBJ1-6|TRBD1
CASSTPRGNSPLHF
TGTGCCAGCAGTACACCCAGGGGGAATTCACCCCTCCACTTT
>.|TRBV10-2|TRBJ1-4|.
CASRRGSGEKLFF
TGCGCCAGCAGGCGAGGCAGTGGGGAAAAACTGTTTTTT
>.|TRBV9|TRBJ2-3|TRBD2
CASSVGGSGSRTDTQYF
TGTGCCAGCAGCGTAGGTGGTAGCGGGTCCCGCACAGATACGCAGTATTTT
>.|TRBV5-1|TRBJ2-3|.
CASSLEGGRGSDTQYF
TGCGCCAGCAGCTTGGAGGGGGGCAGAGGTTCAGATACGCAGTATTTT
>.|TRBV7-2|TRBJ2-1|.
CASSQRNREEFF
TGTGCCAGCAGCCAACGTAACAGGGAGGAGTTCTTC
>.|TRBV6-5|TRBJ2-3|.
CASTTRGAGVDTQYF
TGTGCCAGCACCACCCGAGGGGCAGGGGTGGATACGCAGTATTTT
>.|TRBV5-1|TRBJ2-6|TRBD1
CASSFGRGGTGANVLTF
TGCGCCAGCAGCTTTGGTCGAGGGGGCACTGGGGCCAACGTCCTGACTTTC
>.|TRBV7-3|TRBJ2-1|.
CASSLVASSYNEQFF
TGTGCCAGCAGCCTAGTGGCTAGCTCCTACAATGAGCAGTTCTTC
>few|TRBV6-5|TRBJ1-6|TRBD1
CASSYTVLDRVSPLHF
TGTGCCAGCAGTTACACAGTACTCGACAGGGTGTCACCCCTCCACTTT
>.|TRBV10-3|TRBJ2-5|TRBD2
CATGGLAGRETQYF
TGTGCCACCGGGGGACTAGCGGGACGAGAGACCCAGTACTTC
>.|TRBV27|TRBJ2-2|TRBD2
CASSLIAGMGAGELFF
TGTGCCAGCAGTTTAATAGCGGGAATGGGGGCCGGGGAGCTGTTTTTT
>.|TRBV7-8|TRBJ2-7|TRBD2
CASSLAPAGGPYEQYF
TGTGCCAGCAGCCTTGCACCGGCGGGGGGCCCCTACGAGCAGTACTTC
>.|TRBV6-5|TRBJ1-1|.
CASSYPWKTGTEAFF
TGTGCCAGCAGTTACCCCTGGAAGACCGGGACTGAAGCTTTCTTT
>.|TRBV11-2|TRBJ2-5|.
CASSSVPTGETQYF
TGTGCCAGCAGCTCGGTCCCCACGGGGGAGACCCAGTACTTC
>.|TRBV6-1|TRBJ2-3|TRBD1
CASSAGTGSQSPDTQYF
TGTGCCAGCAGTGCTGGGACAGGGAGCCAATCCCCAGATACGCAGTATTTT
>.|TRBV13|TRBJ2-2|.
CASSPQGVQLGELFF
TGTGCCAGCAGCCCCCAGGGTGTACAACTTGGGGAGCTGTTTTTT
>few|TRBV7-6|TRBJ2-7|TRBD1
CASSLGTGEVYEQYF
TGTGCCAGCAGCTTAGGGACAGGGGAAGTCTACGAGCAGTACTTC
>.|TRBV6-1|TRBJ1-1|.
CASTEGPRESAFF
TGTGCCAGCACCGAAGGTCCCCGGGAATCGGCTTTCTTT
>few|TRBV6-5|TRBJ1-6|.
CASSLQPYNSPLHF
TGTGCCAGCAGCCTCCAGCCATATAATTCACCCCTCCACTTT
>few|TRBV5-1|TRBJ2-3|.
CASSSGGVGDTQYF
TGCGCCAGCAGCTCCGGAGGTGTGGGGGATACGCAGTATTTT
>.|TRBV9|TRBJ1-4|.
CASSFGGTNEKLFF
TGTGCCAGCAGCTTCGGGGGAACTAATGAAAAACTGTTTTTT
>.|TRBV27|TRBJ2-1|TRBD2
CASSTTSGGKYNEQFF
TGTGCCAGCAGTACGACCTCGGGGGGGAAATACAATGAGCAGTTCTTC
>.|TRBV18|TRBJ2-5|.
CASSPHRRETQYF
TGTGCCAGCTCACCACACAGGAGAGAGACCCAGTACTTC
>few|TRBV30|TRBJ1-2|.
CAWSGSYGYTF
TGTGCCTGGAGTGGTAGCTATGGCTACACCTTC
>.|TRBV5-6|TRBJ2-5|TRBD1
CASNSPGQGEGAQYF
TGTGCCAGCAACTCCCCGGGACAGGGGGAAGGGGCCCAGTACTTC
>.|TRBV28|TRBJ2-5|.
CASSSTGTPGPQYF
TGTGCCAGCAGTTCTACAGGGACCCCGGGACCCCAGTACTTC
>.|TRBV11-2|TRBJ2-3|.
CASSQDLGASGDTQYF
TGTGCCAGCAGCCAGGATCTGGGGGCGAGTGGGGATACGCAGTATTTT
>.|TRBV20-1|TRBJ1-1|.
CSARPITEAFF
TGCAGTGCTAGACCCATCACTGAAGCTTTCTTT
>.|TRBV7-9|TRBJ2-5|.
CASSLAGQKETQYF
TGTGCCAGCAGCTTAGCGGGACAAAAAGAGACCCAGTACTTC
>.|TRBV5-1|TRBJ2-3|TRBD2
CASSLSLAGSTDTQYF
TGCGCCAGCAGCTTGTCCCTAGCGGGTAGCACAGATACGCAGTATTTT
>.|TRBV7-9|TRBJ2-2|.
CASSLAGGRTGELFF
TGTGCCAGCAGCTTAGCGGGAGGTCGCACCGGGGAGCTGTTTTTT
>.|TRBV19|TRBJ1-5|.
CAVSARGSQPQHF
TGTGCCGTTTCCGCCAGGGGATCTCAGCCCCAGCATTTT
>.|TRBV11-2|TRBJ2-7|.
CASSLASLEQYF
TGTGCCAGCAGCTTAGCTAGTCTCGAGCAGTACTTC
>.|TRBV27|TRBJ2-1|TRBD2
CASRKWGLADSYNEQFF
TGTGCCAGCAGGAAATGGGGCCTAGCGGACTCCTACAATGAGCAGTTCTTC
>once|TRBV5-1|TRBJ2-2|.
CASSFGGSSGELFF
TGCGCCAGCAGCTTTGGGGGGAGTTCCGGGGAGCTGTTTTTT
>.|TRBV10-3|TRBJ2-3|.
CAIAAPSTDTQYF
TGTGCCATCGCAGCGCCAAGCACAGATACGCAGTATTTT
>.|TRBV7-6|TRBJ1-1|.
CASSLGANTEAFF
TGTGCCAGCAGCTTAGGCGCGAACACTGAAGCTTTCTTT